The sequence of this T cell receptor (beta chain) was determined in a study of tumor-infiltrating lymphocytes in primary liver carcinoma. Study-level results: It was in tumors, not blood, that the top-250-clone fraction was significantly higher (p = 0.039).

Starting from about 0.5 ug of total RNA, TCR beta cDNA was produced with a primer in the constant region. Researchers made the TCR beta libraries by running three nested multiplex PCR rounds with slightly modified ARM-PCR. TCRdb used MiXCR to reprocess the multiplex PCR reads, holding one entry per CDR3 protein. The repertoire has about 110,000 distinct CDR3 sequences, about four fifths of them found once; the top ten carry approximately 20%. A word on this clonotype: Its antigen remains unknown. With a much larger clone just one base away, this may be a read error.

Between 20 and 30 mg of unsorted bulk tissue served as the source from which RNA and DNA were co-extracted. The patients, who had chronic HBV infection, were treatment-naive (untreated). Uniformly, tumor samples exhibited a viable tumor cell fraction exceeding 85%. The clonotype was recovered from a man in his forties with primary liver carcinoma and hepatitis B virus infection. Sequences were obtained from liver tumor tissue from sampling region 3. Documented subset: tumor region T3, left-lateral pole.

The CDR3 reads CASGSHRGGDTDTQYF. As DNA, the CDR3 is TGTGCCAGCGGCTCCCACCGTGGCGGCGACACAGATACGCAGTATTTT. This chain joins TRBV7-9 and TRBJ2-3; D is ambiguous. Trimming pared 8 bases from V and 2 bases from J, leaving 20 bases between. The CDR3 is 16 amino acids. In germline, CDR1 is SEHNR, CDR2 FQNEAQ (reference sequence).